The 18 T cell receptor beta chains given below trace back to one sample, sequenced in a study of early T cells in non-severe SARS-CoV-2 infection (dated by TCRdb to about 2021). The protocol used for the library was 5' RACE. Sequenced using a NextSeq 500. Using fastp at Q25 and MiXCR, TCRdb reprocessed the public reads and kept productive beta chains. Every entry covers one CDR3 protein and lists the most common genes and DNA from its rows. This sample comprises about 130,000 distinct CDR3 sequences, under 15% of them detected only once. 21% of the sample rests with the top ten. The sequencing input was whole blood. The receptors were gathered from an adult who was a healthcare worker with PCR-confirmed SARS-CoV-2 infection or an uninfected control (not recorded which).

The V call is TRBV29-1, the J call TRBJ1-3; D is unclear. Trimming shortened V by 3 bases and J by 0 bases, and 9 bases separated the two germline ends. This CDR3 is built from 14 residues. The germline gives CDR1 SQVTM, CDR2 ANQGSEA. The CDR3 sequence is CSVDSDLSGNTIYF. CDR3 sequence (DNA): TGCAGCGTTGACTCGGACCTCTCTGGAAACACCATATATTTT.

The V gene is TRBV20-1, the J gene TRBJ1-3, with 7 positions matching TRBD1. CDR1 is DFQATT and CDR2 is SNEGSKA in the germline V gene (reference sequence). This CDR3 spans 14 amino acids. In nucleotides, the CDR3 is TGCGCCGCCCCCCCGACAGGGCTCGGAAACACCATATATTTT. This encodes CAAPPTGLGNTIYF.

The CDR3 protein is CSARDQGFNSGNTIYF. The CDR3 nucleotides are TGCAGTGCTAGAGATCAGGGTTTCAACTCTGGAAACACCATATATTTT. The chain uses TRBV20-1 and TRBJ1-3, with D tentatively TRBD1 (5 bases). Per germline, CDR1 DFQATT and CDR2 SNEGSKA (reference sequence). This CDR3 is built from 16 residues. V was pared by 0 bases and J by 0 bases, with 12 bases between.

The CDR3 coding sequence is TGTGCCAGCAGCTCAGGGACGCGGAACGAGCAGTACTTC. Its protein is CASSSGTRNEQYF. This chain links TRBV5-4 with TRBJ2-7, with D perhaps given as TRBD1 or TRBD2 (5 bases each). The CDR3 consists of 13 residues. Trimming cost V 3 bases and J 5 bases, with 12 bases left between them. The V gene's germline CDR1 is SGHNT and CDR2 YYREEE (reference sequence).

This clonotype was counted only a few times. The chain joins TRBV12-3 or TRBV12-4 to TRBJ1-5; D unresolved. Trimming stripped 1 base from V and 13 bases from J, with 11 bases between. The CDR3 length is 12 residues. The CDR3 DNA follows: TGTGCCAGCAGTTTAGGCCTCTTATCTCAGCATTTT. It codes for CASSLGLLSQHF.

The chain couples TRBV29-1 to TRBJ2-7, with 10 bases fitting TRBD1. This CDR3 has 12 residues. The V gene end was trimmed by 4 bases and the J gene end by 4 bases; junction bases not matched to a gene: 1. The germline CDR1 and CDR2 sequences are SQVTM and ANQGSEA. The CDR3 protein is CSVGTGGYEQYF. The CDR3, as DNA: TGCAGCGTTGGGACAGGGGGTTACGAGCAGTACTTC.

This chain uses TRBV4-2 with TRBJ2-7; D is possibly TRBD1 (6 bases). This CDR3 has 15 residues. Germline V gene data show CDR1 as LGHNA and CDR2 as YNFKEQ. V lost 0 bases, J lost 6 bases, and 15 bases lay in between. The CDR3 nucleotides are TGTGCCAGCAGCCAAGAATGGTCAGGGGCTAGCGAGCAGTACTTC. This translates into CASSQEWSGASEQYF.

This clonotype was observed at least ten times. This chain links TRBV7-3 with TRBJ2-2, with 7 bases matching TRBD2. CDR3 length equals 15 residues. J was trimmed by 6 bases and V by 4 bases; bases with no gene match: 8. CDR1 SGHTA and CDR2 FQGTGA come from the germline V gene. CDR3 in amino acids: CASSSLPGGAGELFF. In nucleotides, the CDR3 is TGTGCCAGCAGCTCTCTTCCGGGGGGAGCCGGGGAGCTGTTTTTT. Full variable domain (outside the CDR3, taken from reference TRBV7-3 and TRBJ2-2): GAGVSQTPSNKVTEKGKYVELRCDPISGHTALYWYRQSLGQGPEFLIYFQGTGAADDSGLPNDRFFAVRPEGSVSTLKIQRTERGDSAVYLCASSSLPGGAGELFFGEGSRLTVL.

A few counts support this clonotype. The chain is built from TRBV7-8 and TRBJ2-5, with a weak D call TRBD2 (5 bases). The V gene's germline CDR1 is SGHVS and CDR2 FQNEAQ. V lost 1 base and J 1 base, leaving 16 bases between the germline ends. CDR3 length: 17 amino acids. In DNA, the CDR3 is TGTGCCAGCAGCTTAGTCATCGCAGCTAGCTTCCAAGAGACCCAGTACTTC. It yields the protein CASSLVIAASFQETQYF.

The sample holds many counts of this clonotype. The chain recombines TRBV20-1 with TRBJ1-2, with 8 bases matching TRBD1. Germline V lookup: CDR1 DFQATT, CDR2 SNEGSKA (reference sequence). The CDR3 sequence is 13 residues long. V lost 6 bases and J lost 4; bases outside the gene matches: 7. CDR3 region: CSAENQGAYGYTF. The CDR3 DNA follows: TGCAGTGCGGAGAATCAGGGGGCCTATGGCTACACCTTC.

J is TRBJ1-2 and V is TRBV7-2; D is unresolved. The CDR3 has 12 amino acids. Germline V lookup: CDR1 SGHTA, CDR2 FQGNSA. Deletions cut 1 base from V and 4 bases from J, with 4 bases between. The CDR3 spells CASSLEVYGYTF. The DNA of the CDR3 is TGTGCCAGCAGCTTAGAAGTCTATGGCTACACCTTC.

CDR3 sequence reads: CASSTRTGEGETQYF. The DNA for the CDR3 is TGTGCCAGCAGCACCCGGACAGGGGAAGGGGAGACCCAGTACTTC. This chain joins TRBV7-8 and TRBJ2-5; 9 bases line up with TRBD1. V lost 5 bases and J lost 5; bases outside the gene matches: 9. This CDR3 has 15 residues. The germline V gene encodes CDR1 SGHVS and CDR2 FQNEAQ.

Only a few counts were recorded for this clonotype. The chain carries TRBV7-3 and TRBJ2-6, with D possibly matching TRBD2 (6 bases). V shed 2 bases and J shed 1 base, with 15 bases lying between them. This CDR3 has 18 residues. CDR1 SGHTA and CDR2 FQGTGA come from the germline V gene. CDR3 DNA: TGTGCCAGCAGCTTAGGGCCCTACGGGGGATCTGGGGCCAACGTCCTGACTTTC. It is translated as CASSLGPYGGSGANVLTF.

This clonotype was seen ten or more times. The chain is built from TRBV3-1 and TRBJ1-3, with a tentative D call TRBD1 (5 bases). Trimming left V 5 bases short and J 4 bases short, with 12 bases between. Germline CDR1 and CDR2: LGHDT and YNNKEL (reference sequence). There are 14 residues in the CDR3. The CDR3, as DNA: TGTGCCAGCAGCAAACAGGAACCCGGAAACACCATATATTTT. This gives the protein CASSKQEPGNTIYF.

This chain links TRBV11-3 with TRBJ2-1; the D is unclear. The CDR3 runs 14 residues. CDR1 and CDR2 from the germline V gene are SGHNT and YENEEA. Deletions cut 5 bases from V and 0 bases from J, with 8 bases between. The CDR3 bases are TGTGCCAGCAGCCCGATGAGCTCCTACAATGAGCAGTTCTTC. The encoded protein is CASSPMSSYNEQFF. Full variable domain (remainder filled in from reference TRBV11-3 and TRBJ2-1): EAGVVQSPRYKIIEKKQPVAFWCNPISGHNTLYWYLQNLGQGPELLIRYENEEAVDDSQLPKDRFSAERLKGVDSTLKIQPAELGDSAVYLCASSPMSSYNEQFFGPGTRLTVL.

The genes are TRBV4-2 and TRBJ1-1; the D gene is possibly TRBD1 (5 bases). The CDR3 loop spans 19 amino acids. Trimming took off 0 bases at V and 0 bases at J, with 20 bases between the two ends. Germline V gives CDR1 LGHNA, CDR2 YNFKEQ. CDR3 protein: CASSQDFRGPRGMNTEAFF. The CDR3 DNA sequence: TGTGCCAGCAGCCAAGATTTTAGGGGCCCACGGGGAATGAACACTGAAGCTTTCTTT.

This clonotype was detected only a few times. The V and J genes are TRBV2 and TRBJ1-5; 7 bases map to TRBD1. The germline V gene has CDR1 SNHLY and CDR2 FYNNEI. The CDR3 is 15 residues long. After removal of 8 bases from V and 9 bases from J, the junction contained 16 bases not matched to a gene. In DNA form, the CDR3 reads TGTGCCAGCGCAAAACTCGGACAGGCCGGAGTGCCCCAGCATTTT. This gives the protein CASAKLGQAGVPQHF.

This clonotype has just a few counts. The chain carries TRBV7-8 and TRBJ2-3; TRBD2 aligns across 10 bases. Germline CDR1 reads SGHVS; CDR2 reads FQNEAQ. The CDR3 has 15 amino acids. The trim removed 5 bases at V and 5 bases at J, leaving 7 bases unmatched. The CDR3 sequence: CASSRKAGGQDTQYF. The CDR3 nucleotides read TGTGCCAGCAGCAGAAAAGCGGGGGGGCAAGATACGCAGTATTTT.